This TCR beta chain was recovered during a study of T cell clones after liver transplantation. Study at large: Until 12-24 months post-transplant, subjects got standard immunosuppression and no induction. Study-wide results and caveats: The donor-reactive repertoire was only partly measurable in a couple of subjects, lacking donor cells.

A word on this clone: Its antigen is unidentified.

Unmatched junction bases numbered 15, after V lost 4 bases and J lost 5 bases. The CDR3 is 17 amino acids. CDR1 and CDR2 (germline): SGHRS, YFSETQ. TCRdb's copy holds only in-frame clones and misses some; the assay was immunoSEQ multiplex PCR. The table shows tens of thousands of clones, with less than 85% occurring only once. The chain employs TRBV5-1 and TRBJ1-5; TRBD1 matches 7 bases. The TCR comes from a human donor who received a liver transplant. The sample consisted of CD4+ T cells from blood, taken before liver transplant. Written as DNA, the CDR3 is TGCGCCAGCAGCCAGAACCCAACAGGGGAGGGTCATCAGCCCCAGCATTTT. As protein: CASSQNPTGEGHQPQHF.